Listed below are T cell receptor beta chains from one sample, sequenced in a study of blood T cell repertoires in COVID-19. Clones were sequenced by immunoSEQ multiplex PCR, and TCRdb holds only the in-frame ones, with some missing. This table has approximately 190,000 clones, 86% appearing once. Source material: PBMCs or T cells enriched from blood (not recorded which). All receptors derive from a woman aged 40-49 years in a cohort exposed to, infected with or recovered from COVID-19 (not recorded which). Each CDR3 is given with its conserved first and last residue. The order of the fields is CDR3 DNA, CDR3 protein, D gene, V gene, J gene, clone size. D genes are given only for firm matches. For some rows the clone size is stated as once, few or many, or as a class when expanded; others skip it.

cdr3_nt: TGTGCCAGTAGTATCCTGAGCGGGGGGAACAATGAGCAGTTCTTC
cdr3_aa: CASSILSGGNNEQFF
d_call: TRBD2
v_call: TRBV19
j_call: TRBJ2-1
clone_size: .

cdr3_nt: TGTGCCAGCAGTGAATGGTTCACCGGCTACAATGAGCAGTTCTTC
cdr3_aa: CASSEWFTGYNEQFF
d_call: .
v_call: TRBV2
j_call: TRBJ2-1
clone_size: .

cdr3_nt: TGTGCCAGCAGCTCCCCGGGACAGGGTTGGTCACCCCTCCACTTT
cdr3_aa: CASSSPGQGWSPLHF
d_call: TRBD1
v_call: TRBV6-5
j_call: TRBJ1-6
clone_size: .

cdr3_nt: TGTGCCAGCAGCTTTGTGAGACAGGGGGCTAACTATGGCTACACCTTC
cdr3_aa: CASSFVRQGANYGYTF
d_call: TRBD1
v_call: TRBV7-8
j_call: TRBJ1-2
clone_size: .

cdr3_nt: TGTGCCAGCAGCCAAGATATACTAGCGGGACGAGAGCAGTACTTC
cdr3_aa: CASSQDILAGREQYF
d_call: TRBD2
v_call: TRBV4-2
j_call: TRBJ2-7
clone_size: .

cdr3_nt: TGTGCCAGCAGCTTACCCGGACTAGCGGGGGGGGTGAATGAGCAGTTCTTC
cdr3_aa: CASSLPGLAGGVNEQFF
d_call: TRBD2
v_call: TRBV13
j_call: TRBJ2-1
clone_size: .

cdr3_nt: TGTGCCAGTAGTATAGCGGCCGGGGAGCTGTTTTTT
cdr3_aa: CASSIAAGELFF
d_call: .
v_call: TRBV19
j_call: TRBJ2-2
clone_size: .

cdr3_nt: TGTGCCAGCAGCGCAGGGGGCAATCAGCCCCAGCATTTT
cdr3_aa: CASSAGGNQPQHF
d_call: .
v_call: TRBV7-9
j_call: TRBJ1-5
clone_size: .

cdr3_nt: TGTGCCAGCAGCTTGGAGGAGGGGGCCAGCTCCTACGAGCAGTACTTC
cdr3_aa: CASSLEEGASSYEQYF
d_call: .
v_call: TRBV4-2
j_call: TRBJ2-7
clone_size: few

cdr3_nt: TGTGCCAGCAGGGAGTTATCACAGGGTGGGACTGAAGCTTTCTTT
cdr3_aa: CASRELSQGGTEAFF
d_call: .
v_call: TRBV9
j_call: TRBJ1-1
clone_size: .

cdr3_nt: TGCAGTGGACAGGGCGGCACTGAAGCTTTCTTT
cdr3_aa: CSGQGGTEAFF
d_call: TRBD1
v_call: TRBV20-1
j_call: TRBJ1-1
clone_size: .

cdr3_nt: TGTGCCAGCTCACGCTGGGGCGGGAGAGAGCAGTTCTTC
cdr3_aa: CASSRWGGREQFF
d_call: TRBD2
v_call: TRBV18
j_call: TRBJ2-1
clone_size: .

cdr3_nt: TGTGCCAGCTCCCCCGGGGTAACTAGCACAGATACGCAGTATTTT
cdr3_aa: CASSPGVTSTDTQYF
d_call: .
v_call: TRBV27
j_call: TRBJ2-3
clone_size: .

cdr3_nt: TGTGCCAGCGGGCTAGCGGGGGGCTCCTACGAGCAGTACTTC
cdr3_aa: CASGLAGGSYEQYF
d_call: TRBD2
v_call: TRBV6-5
j_call: TRBJ2-7
clone_size: .

cdr3_nt: TGTGCCAGCAGCCCACGGGGACTAGCTAGCGATGAGCAGTTCTTC
cdr3_aa: CASSPRGLASDEQFF
d_call: TRBD2
v_call: TRBV7-2
j_call: TRBJ2-1
clone_size: .

cdr3_nt: TGTGCCAGCAGATACGGGACAGGGAATCAGCCCCAGCATTTT
cdr3_aa: CASRYGTGNQPQHF
d_call: TRBD1
v_call: TRBV5-6
j_call: TRBJ1-5
clone_size: once

cdr3_nt: TGCGCCAGCAGCCAAGATTCTCTAGCGGGAGCGGGATACAATGAGCAGTTCTTC
cdr3_aa: CASSQDSLAGAGYNEQFF
d_call: TRBD2
v_call: TRBV4-3
j_call: TRBJ2-1
clone_size: .

cdr3_nt: TGTGCCAGCAGCGTAGTGGATAGCGGGAATGAGCAGTTCTTC
cdr3_aa: CASSVVDSGNEQFF
d_call: TRBD2
v_call: TRBV9
j_call: TRBJ2-1
clone_size: .

cdr3_nt: TGTGCCAGCAGCCAAGAATTAGGGGGTGAAGCTTTCTTT
cdr3_aa: CASSQELGGEAFF
d_call: .
v_call: TRBV4-2
j_call: TRBJ1-1
clone_size: .

cdr3_nt: TGCGCCAGCAGCCACCAGGGAAGCACAGATACGCAGTATTTT
cdr3_aa: CASSHQGSTDTQYF
d_call: .
v_call: TRBV4-1
j_call: TRBJ2-3
clone_size: .

cdr3_nt: TGTGCCAGTATAGAGACGGGGGTAGGACCTAACTATGGCTACACCTTC
cdr3_aa: CASIETGVGPNYGYTF
d_call: .
v_call: TRBV19
j_call: TRBJ1-2
clone_size: .

cdr3_nt: TGCGCCAGCAGCTTGGGGACTACTAGCACAGATACGCAGTATTTT
cdr3_aa: CASSLGTTSTDTQYF
d_call: .
v_call: TRBV5-1
j_call: TRBJ2-3
clone_size: .

cdr3_nt: TGTGCCAGCAGTTTATCCCTCACCCCAGGGGAAGGCTACACCTTC
cdr3_aa: CASSLSLTPGEGYTF
d_call: .
v_call: TRBV27
j_call: TRBJ1-2
clone_size: .

cdr3_nt: TGTGCCAGCAGTTCAAAGGAGAGCTCCTATAATTCACCCCTCCACTTT
cdr3_aa: CASSSKESSYNSPLHF
d_call: .
v_call: TRBV27
j_call: TRBJ1-6
clone_size: .

cdr3_nt: TGTGCCAGCAGCTTAGTTGGGGCTAATTCACCCCTCCACTTT
cdr3_aa: CASSLVGANSPLHF
d_call: .
v_call: TRBV11-2
j_call: TRBJ1-6
clone_size: .

cdr3_nt: TGTGCCAGCAGTTGGGGACATAATCAGCCCCAGCATTTT
cdr3_aa: CASSWGHNQPQHF
d_call: .
v_call: TRBV27
j_call: TRBJ1-5
clone_size: .

cdr3_nt: TGTGCCAGCAGCACCGGACAGGGGACACAAGAGACCCAGTACTTC
cdr3_aa: CASSTGQGTQETQYF
d_call: TRBD1
v_call: TRBV7-9
j_call: TRBJ2-5
clone_size: .

cdr3_nt: TGTGCCAGCTCCCTCGGAGTCTATAGCAATCAGCCCCAGCATTTT
cdr3_aa: CASSLGVYSNQPQHF
d_call: .
v_call: TRBV18
j_call: TRBJ1-5
clone_size: few

cdr3_nt: TGTGCCAGCTCAGAACAACGACTTCTCTACTTC
cdr3_aa: CASSEQRLLYF
d_call: .
v_call: TRBV18
j_call: TRBJ2-5
clone_size: .

cdr3_nt: TGTGCCAGCAGCTTAGGCGGACAGAGCACAGATACGCAGTATTTT
cdr3_aa: CASSLGGQSTDTQYF
d_call: .
v_call: TRBV13
j_call: TRBJ2-3
clone_size: .

cdr3_nt: TGTGCCAGCAGCCAAGTTTCAGGGGAAACCTACGAGCAGTACTTC
cdr3_aa: CASSQVSGETYEQYF
d_call: .
v_call: TRBV3-1/TRBV3-2
j_call: TRBJ2-7
clone_size: .

cdr3_nt: TGTGCCAGCAGTGAAAGGGGACAGGGTTTTCGGCGGGGCTACACCTTC
cdr3_aa: CASSERGQGFRRGYTF
d_call: TRBD1
v_call: TRBV2
j_call: TRBJ1-2
clone_size: .

cdr3_nt: TGTGCCAGCAGCTTGACGGGGTATAATTCACCCCTCCACTTT
cdr3_aa: CASSLTGYNSPLHF
d_call: .
v_call: TRBV2
j_call: TRBJ1-6
clone_size: .

cdr3_nt: TGTGCCAGCAGGCCGAAAGGGGGTTGGTACACTGAAGCTTTCTTT
cdr3_aa: CASRPKGGWYTEAFF
d_call: .
v_call: TRBV6-5
j_call: TRBJ1-1
clone_size: .